The source of this T cell receptor beta chain is a study of early T cells in non-severe SARS-CoV-2 infection. About the research overall: It was bulk RNA from unsorted whole blood that was sequenced, and the chains were unpaired. Study-level findings and limits: Anti-spike CD8 specificities were favored by VDJdb matching, whose results missed private and CD4 specificities.

The table lists this clonotype with many counts. What it binds is not known. Researchers tagged individual cDNA molecules with unique molecular identifiers. TCRdb fed the 5' RACE reads into MiXCR, producing one record per CDR3 protein. Altogether fewer than 25,000 distinct CDR3 sequences are present, 4% to 5.5% being singletons, with the ten largest covering about 7.2%. CDR1 and CDR2 (germline): MNHNY, SVGAGI (reference sequence). Unmatched junction bases numbered 2, after V lost 2 bases and J lost 4 bases. The CDR3 extends over 14 amino acids. The specimen was whole blood. This TCR came from an adult who was a healthcare worker with PCR-confirmed SARS-CoV-2 infection or an uninfected control (not recorded which). The chain is built from TRBV6-6 and TRBJ2-1; 7 bases align to TRBD2. CDR3 sequence: CASSYGGGYNEQFF. CDR3 in DNA: TGTGCCAGCAGTTACGGGGGGGGGTACAATGAGCAGTTCTTC.